Listed here are 14 T cell receptor beta chains from one sample, sequenced in a study of T cells in Graves' hyperthyroidism and ophthalmopathy. The TCR beta CDR3 regions underwent amplification using RNA transcripts as the source. A first-round RT-PCR of the TCR CDR3 used the HTBI primer set. TCRdb reprocessed the multiplex PCR reads with MiXCR, giving one entry per CDR3 protein. Here the sample spans about 640,000 distinct CDR3 sequences, around 20% being singletons. Sequenced input: blood. The receptors were sampled from a man under 40 with Graves' ophthalmopathy.

The DNA of the CDR3 is TGTGCCACCAGTGCGGGAGGCCGTACCTACAATGAGCAGTTCTTC. This sequence encodes CATSAGGRTYNEQFF. The gene calls are TRBV24-1 and TRBJ2-1, with 7 bases fitting TRBD2. The germline CDR1 and CDR2 sequences are KGHDR and SFDVKD. V trimming: 5 bases; J trimming: 2 bases; junction bases outside the gene matches: 5. The CDR3 extends over 15 amino acids.

This clonotype showed up just a few times. The V and J genes are TRBV7-3 and TRBJ2-3, with D maybe TRBD1 (5 bases). The CDR3 consists of 17 residues. V lost 5 bases, J lost 5 bases, and 23 bases lay in between. From germline, CDR1 is SGHTA and CDR2 FQGTGA. The DNA for the CDR3 is TGTGCCAGCAGCCCGCGTCCCTCGGGCAGGGTCAAAGATACGCAGTATTTT. Translated: CASSPRPSGRVKDTQYF.

This chain's CDR3 is CASSPGGGTAYEQYF. The CDR3 DNA reads TGTGCCAGCAGCCCCGGCGGGGGGACGGCCTACGAGCAGTACTTC. This chain links TRBV7-9 with TRBJ2-7, with 8 bases identical to TRBD2. V dropped 5 bases and J dropped 2; count of bases not matched to a gene: 8. CDR1 is SEHNR and CDR2 is FQNEAQ in the germline V gene (reference sequence). CDR3 length equals 15 residues.

A few counts support this clonotype. The chain combines TRBV6-1 with TRBJ1-1; possible D gene TRBD1, 5 bases. Deletions cut 8 bases from V and 0 bases from J, with 16 bases between. Germline values: CDR1 MNHNS, CDR2 SASEGT. This CDR3 is built from 15 residues. CDR3 residues: CASRSGDGVNTEAFF. The CDR3 DNA follows: TGTGCCAGCCGATCGGGGGACGGAGTGAACACTGAAGCTTTCTTT.

This clonotype has just a few counts. The genes are TRBV4-1 and TRBJ1-2; the D gene is possibly TRBD1 (6 bases). CDR1 and CDR2 (germline): MGHRA, YSYEKL. This CDR3 has 16 amino acids. V lost 4 bases and J lost 0, with 15 bases in between. The CDR3 DNA is TGCGCCAGCAGCCCATACGGACAGTCAGCTAACTATGGCTACACCTTC. This encodes CASSPYGQSANYGYTF.

The chain uses TRBV5-1 and TRBJ1-2, with a tentative D call TRBD1 (5 bases). From germline, CDR1 is SGHRS and CDR2 YFSETQ. V was pared by 1 base and J by 6 bases, with 19 bases between. This CDR3 spans 16 amino acids. Here the CDR3 DNA reads TGCGCCAGCAGCTTGCTAGGTCGGTTTGAGGGGCATGGCTACACCTTC. Translating gives CASSLLGRFEGHGYTF.

In this sample, this clonotype turned up a few times. The J gene is TRBJ2-7, the V gene TRBV11-2; TRBD2 is a possible D gene (6 bases). This CDR3 contains 15 residues. V shed 4 bases and J shed 2 bases, with 15 bases lying between them. The V gene's germline CDR1 is SGHAT and CDR2 FQNNGV. CDR3 DNA: TGTGCCAGCAGCTCCCTGGGAGGACTAACCTACGAGCAGTACTTC. This encodes CASSSLGGLTYEQYF.

The chain recombines TRBV6-6 with TRBJ2-3; the match to TRBD2 covers 8 bases. The CDR3 spans 14 residues. Germline CDR1 is MNHNY and CDR2 is SVGAGI (reference sequence). Trimming took 0 bases from V and 5 from J; bases not matched to a gene: 1. The CDR3 nucleotides are TGTGCCAGCAGTTACTCGGCGGGAGGAGATACGCAGTATTTT. It translates to CASSYSAGGDTQYF.

The gene calls are TRBV28 and TRBJ2-3; TRBD2 might be the D (5 bases). V gave up 7 bases and J gave up 9 bases, with 8 bases separating them. This CDR3 region has 10 residues. Germline values: CDR1 MDHEN, CDR2 SYDVKM. CDR3 in amino acids: CASTTGTQYF. The CDR3 DNA is TGTGCCAGCACGACGGGAACGCAGTATTTT.

This clonotype was found a few times. This chain joins TRBV20-1 and TRBJ2-7, with a tentative D call TRBD2 (6 bases). CDR1 and CDR2 (germline): DFQATT, SNEGSKA (reference sequence). Trimming cost V 1 base and J 7 bases, with 17 bases left between them. The CDR3 is made up of 14 amino acids. This CDR3 reads CSARAGAPSWEQYF. In DNA, the CDR3 is TGCAGTGCTAGAGCGGGAGCCCCCTCCTGGGAGCAGTACTTC.

There are a few counts of this clonotype. The chain links TRBV7-2 to TRBJ2-1; D gene ambiguous. Trimming cost V 5 bases and J 9 bases, with 11 bases left between them. The CDR3 loop spans 12 amino acids. Germline CDR1 reads SGHTA; CDR2 reads FQGNSA. In nucleotides, the CDR3 is TGTGCCAGCAGCACGGTCTGGGCTGAGCAGTTCTTC. Amino acids: CASSTVWAEQFF.

Ten or more counts support this clonotype. The V and J genes are TRBV12-3 or TRBV12-4 and TRBJ2-5; possibly TRBD2 for D (5 bases). The CDR3 is made up of 15 amino acids. V was clipped by 6 bases and J by 2 bases, with 16 bases between them. The CDR3 here is CASSPVRGAQETQYF. The CDR3 DNA follows: TGTGCCAGCAGCCCTGTCCGGGGTGCTCAAGAGACCCAGTACTTC.

This chain links TRBV28 with TRBJ1-5; tentatively, D is TRBD1 (5 bases). The V gene's germline CDR1 is MDHEN and CDR2 SYDVKM. Trimming shortened V by 6 bases and J by 3 bases, and 12 bases separated the two germline ends. The CDR3 has 14 residues. DNA for the CDR3: TGTGCCAGCAGAACCGGGACGCACAATCAGCCCCAGCATTTT. Its translation: CASRTGTHNQPQHF.

J is TRBJ2-3 and V is TRBV6-1; 12 nucleotides align to TRBD2. Germline CDR1 reads MNHNS; CDR2 reads SASEGT. The CDR3 runs 16 residues. V dropped 5 bases and J dropped 5; count of bases not matched to a gene: 8. This CDR3 is CASSIRLAGVLDTQYF. CDR3 DNA sequence: TGTGCCAGCAGTATACGACTAGCGGGAGTCCTAGATACGCAGTATTTT.